The sequence of this TCR beta chain was determined in a study of cytotoxic CD8 clonotypes in ibrutinib-treated CLL. Turning to the study itself: The cohort had about a dozen relapsed/refractory and around 15 treatment-naive patients, fewer than 18 IGHV unmutated. Response samples followed a median 12 months of treatment, range 6 to 36.

About this clone: Its antigen is undetermined.

Data came from immunoSEQ multiplex PCR; TCRdb stores just in-frame clones and leaves some out. The data hold approximately 70,000 clones, with less than 95% observed a single time. Germline assignment: CDR1 MNHEY and CDR2 SMNVEV (reference sequence). There are 16 residues in the CDR3. Trimming removed 5 bases from V and 4 bases from J; junction bases left unmatched: 9. Study-level findings and limits: Baseline values of clonality outstripped age-matched healthy donors and followed circulating CD8+ T-cell counts. Lymph node repertoires were not studied, and sampling times were unmatched.

This sample comprised PBMCs, obtained after 12 months of ibrutinib treatment. This sequence joins TRBV27 and TRBJ2-1, with 9 bases that match TRBD2. This sequence originates from a human donor with chronic lymphocytic leukemia. The CDR3 here is CASSPLAGGVYNEQFF. The CDR3 DNA reads TGTGCCAGCAGTCCCCTGGCGGGAGGGGTATACAATGAGCAGTTCTTC.